Described below is a single TCR beta chain sequence and its context. Libraries were prepared by immunoSEQ multiplex PCR; TCRdb keeps only in-frame clonotypes and omits some of them. The sample holds around 110,000 clones, more than 80% seen once. These data belong to a study of T cell changes during pregnancy in multiple sclerosis. The CDR3 covers 15 residues. The V gene end was trimmed by 3 bases and the J gene end by 1 base; junction bases not matched to a gene: 2. The germline V gene has CDR1 SGHTA and CDR2 FQGTGA. This sequence joins TRBV7-3 and TRBJ2-7; TRBD2 aligns across 11 bases. Sample: peripheral blood, taken before pregnancy. This sequence was found in a female donor with multiple sclerosis, enrolled in a pregnancy study. The CDR3 DNA sequence: TGTGCCAGCAGCTTCGTAGCGGGAGGGTCCTACGAGCAGTACTTC. Protein product: CASSFVAGGSYEQYF.